One sample yielded the 8 T cell receptor beta chains listed below, sequenced in a study of T cell repertoires in cytomegalovirus infection. TCRdb passed the reads through MiXCR, listing each CDR3 protein once. The sample includes about 890,000 distinct CDR3 sequences, roughly a third seen only once; the top ten take around 15%. The antigens for these receptors are not known. Sequenced material: cultured CD8+ T cells from PBMCs, taken from culture after CMV antigen stimulation. The receptors stem from a human donor in good health (CMV status not recorded). Some clones in this sample may be carry-over from other donors' samples.

With respect to this clonotype: A read error may produce the germline difference seen at one junction end. The gene calls are TRBV11-2 and TRBJ2-1; 9 nucleotides agree with TRBD1. From germline, CDR1 is SGHAT and CDR2 FQNNGV. This CDR3 has 16 amino acids. This CDR3 reads CVSSSPGTGFYNEQFF. The CDR3 region has the DNA TGTGTCAGCAGCTCCCCCGGGACAGGGTTCTACAATGAGCAGTTCTTC.

This clonotype appeared a few times. This chain links TRBV11-1 with TRBJ1-6; D is undetermined. Germline values: CDR1 SGHAT, CDR2 FQDESV (reference sequence). Trimming cost V 0 bases and J 10 bases, with 13 bases left between them. The length of the CDR3 is 15 residues. CDR3 loop: CASSLAGSTGSPLHF. The CDR3 DNA reads TGTGCCAGCAGCTTAGCAGGGTCTACCGGCTCACCCCTCCACTTT.

This clonotype was found many times. This chain uses TRBV6-5 with TRBJ1-5; D might be TRBD1 (6 bases). CDR1 and CDR2 (germline): MNHEY, SVGAGI. V lost 3 bases and J lost 2, with 14 bases in between. This CDR3 spans 16 amino acids. CDR3 coding DNA: TGTGCCAGCAGTTATGGGGGGGCAAGGGGCAATCAGCCCCAGCATTTT. Translating it yields CASSYGGARGNQPQHF.

Here the CDR3 DNA reads TGTGCCAGCAGCTCTCAGTGGACAGATACGCAGTATTTT. It translates to CASSSQWTDTQYF. The chain carries TRBV11-3 and TRBJ2-3, with D hard to call. V lost 4 bases and J lost 3, with 8 bases in between. The CDR3 covers 13 residues. CDR1 SGHNT and CDR2 YENEEA come from the germline V gene.

The rearrangement joins TRBV4-3 to TRBJ2-6; tentative D call: TRBD1 (6 bases). V lost 2 bases, J lost 0 bases, and 14 bases lay in between. The CDR3 runs to 18 residues. Germline CDR1 is LGHNA and CDR2 is YSLEER. This chain's CDR3 is CASSQPWTVGSGANVLTF. CDR3 sequence (DNA): TGCGCCAGCAGCCAACCCTGGACAGTCGGCTCTGGGGCCAACGTCCTGACTTTC.

A few counts support this clonotype. The V gene is TRBV19, the J gene TRBJ1-2, with D perhaps matching TRBD1 (6 bases). V shed 7 bases and J shed 6 bases, with 15 bases lying between them. Germline CDR1 is LNHDA and CDR2 is SQIVND (reference sequence). The CDR3 runs to 13 residues. CDR3 DNA sequence: TGTGCCAGTATCAACAGGGCTTGGAATGGCTACACCTTC. Amino acids: CASINRAWNGYTF.

The chain has TRBV4-1 and TRBJ2-7; maybe TRBD1 (5 bases). Trimming stripped 2 bases from V and 3 bases from J, with 14 bases between. This CDR3 has 15 residues. From germline, CDR1 is MGHRA and CDR2 YSYEKL. DNA of the CDR3: TGCGCCAGCAGCCAACTCGTACAGGACAACTACGAGCAGTACTTC. Encoded protein: CASSQLVQDNYEQYF.

In its sample, this clonotype was seen many times. V and J are TRBV7-6 and TRBJ2-3; TRBD1 agrees at 8 bases. Germline CDR1 SGHVS, CDR2 FNYEAQ. J gave up 5 bases and V 4 bases, and 5 bases lay outside the gene matches. The CDR3 is 14 amino acids. The CDR3 bases are TGTGCCAGCAGCTCTACAGGGGGAGGAGATACGCAGTATTTT. Its translation is CASSSTGGGDTQYF.